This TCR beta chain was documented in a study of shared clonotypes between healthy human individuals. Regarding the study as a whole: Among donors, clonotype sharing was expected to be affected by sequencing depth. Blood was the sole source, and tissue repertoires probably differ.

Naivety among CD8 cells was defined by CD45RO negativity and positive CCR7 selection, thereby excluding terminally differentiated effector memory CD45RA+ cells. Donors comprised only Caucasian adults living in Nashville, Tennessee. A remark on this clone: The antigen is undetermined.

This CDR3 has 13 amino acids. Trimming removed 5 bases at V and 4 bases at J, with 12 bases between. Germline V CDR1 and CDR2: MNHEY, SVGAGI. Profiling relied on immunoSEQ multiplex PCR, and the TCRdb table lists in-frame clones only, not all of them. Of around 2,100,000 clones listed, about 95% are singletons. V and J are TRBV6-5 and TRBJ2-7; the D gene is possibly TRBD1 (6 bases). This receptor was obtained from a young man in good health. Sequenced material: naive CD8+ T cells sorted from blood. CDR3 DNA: TGTGCCAGCAGTCCTTTAGGGGGTTACGAGCAGTACTTC. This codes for CASSPLGGYEQYF.